The present entry profiles one TCR beta chain with its context. Its antigen is currently unknown. 60 Vbeta and 13 Jbeta primers were used in PCR. Only in-frame clones appear in the TCRdb table, and some are missing; sequencing was by immunoSEQ multiplex PCR. The sample includes about 120,000 clones, around 75% of them seen just once. With 5 bases clipped from V and 5 bases from J, the junction kept 4 bases outside the gene matches. Germline V CDR1 and CDR2: SQVTM, ANQGSEA. The CDR3 runs 13 residues. The data derive from a study of cytomegalovirus exposure and HLA in healthy donors. Findings and limits, study-wide: Previous analysis showed most TCR beta V segments were productive about 87% or about 30% of the time. Later work showed greater clonal expansion in HLA-associated TCR beta chains than in equally common others.

Sequencing was carried out using PBMCs. The source is a woman aged 35 to 49 in good health and CMV-seropositive. V is TRBV29-1 and J is TRBJ2-1; the match to TRBD1 covers 9 bases. CDR3 sequence (DNA): TGCAGCGTTCGGGGACAGGGAAACAATGAGCAGTTCTTC. Its translation: CSVRGQGNNEQFF.